This T cell receptor beta chain was sequenced in a study of blood T cell repertoires in COVID-19. V lost 0 bases to trimming and J lost 11 bases; unmatched junction nucleotides: 12. Germline V CDR1 and CDR2: SGHRS, YFSETQ. The CDR3 is made up of 16 amino acids. Original processing notes: Nucleated cell number was recorded as an estimate derived from reference gene primer amplification. Clones were read by immunoSEQ multiplex PCR, and TCRdb kept only the in-frame ones, dropping some. V and J calls and clone size follow that table, whereas D and trimming were derived from the DNA. The data show around 200,000 clones, with around 85% seen just once and roughly 12% held by the top ten.

The sequencing input was peripheral blood. This receptor was identified in a woman aged 45-59 years with acute or convalescent COVID-19. The chain recombines TRBV5-1 with TRBJ1-4; 8 positions agree with TRBD1. CDR3 sequence: CASSLGSGGVDQKLFF. The CDR3 DNA reads TGCGCCAGCAGCTTGGGCTCAGGGGGCGTCGATCAGAAACTGTTTTTT.